This is a list of T cell receptor beta chains from one sample in a study of beta chain features in type 1 diabetes. Profiling relied on immunoSEQ multiplex PCR, and the TCRdb table lists in-frame clones only, not all of them. Of around 500,000 clones listed, around 10% were seen once; the top ten hold 0.046%. The sequencing input was naive CD4+ T cells from blood. Source of these receptors: a woman aged 18 to 35 in good health. Both conserved end residues are part of each CDR3. The D gene is left open where the match is weak. Some rows mark clone size as missing; the rest say once, few, many or name a class of expanded clone.

NA | TRBJ2-4 | NA | TRBV21-1 | CASTSGASRDRANF | TGTGCCAGCACCTCGGGAGCGAGTAGGGACCGTGCTAACTTC
NA | TRBJ1-1 | NA | TRBV2 | CASIQDRNTEAFF | TGTGCCAGCATCCAAGACAGAAACACTGAAGCTTTCTTT
NA | TRBJ1-2 | NA | TRBV27 | CASSTRQNYGYTF | TGTGCCAGCAGTACCCGGCAGAACTATGGCTACACCTTC
NA | TRBJ2-5 | NA | TRBV7-9 | CASSLVVTTGRGETQYF | TGTGCCAGCAGCTTAGTCGTGACGACGGGCCGGGGTGAGACCCAGTACTTC
NA | TRBJ2-1 | TRBD1 | TRBV7-9 | CASSLGGLRQGVYEQFF | TGTGCCAGCAGCTTAGGAGGCCTCAGACAGGGGGTATATGAGCAGTTCTTC
few | TRBJ2-5 | NA | TRBV7-9 | CASSSITGSRETQYF | TGTGCCAGCAGCTCGATAACAGGGTCGCGGGAGACCCAGTACTTC
few | TRBJ2-1 | TRBD2 | TRBV7-6 | CASSFRLAGGRSYNEQFF | TGTGCCAGCAGCTTTAGGCTAGCGGGAGGACGCTCCTACAATGAGCAGTTCTTC
NA | TRBJ1-5 | TRBD1 | TRBV5-1 | CASSPRGDSNQPQHF | TGCGCCAGCAGCCCCAGGGGGGATAGCAATCAGCCCCAGCATTTT
few | TRBJ1-1 | NA | TRBV29-1 | CSVETSMNTEAFF | TGCAGCGTTGAAACCAGCATGAACACTGAAGCTTTCTTT
NA | TRBJ2-6 | NA | TRBV9 | CASSPEDRHSGANVLTF | TGTGCCAGCAGCCCAGAGGACCGACACTCTGGGGCCAACGTCCTGACTTTC
NA | TRBJ2-5 | TRBD2 | TRBV5-4 | CASSSPSSGSTETQYF | TGTGCCAGCAGCTCCCCCTCTAGCGGGAGTACGGAGACCCAGTACTTC